Given below is one T cell receptor (beta chain) in context. The data belong to a study of control samples from healthy donors and cancer patients. The germline V gene encodes CDR1 LGHNT and CDR2 FRNRAP. V was pared by 1 base and J by 0 bases, with 12 bases between. The CDR3 runs 16 residues. This table comes from immunoSEQ multiplex PCR, and its TCRdb copy is limited to in-frame clones, with some not included. This table holds some 51,000 clones, approximately 94% found once. Input material: blood. The receptor comes from a woman aged 18-35 years in good health. The chain uses TRBV12-5 and TRBJ1-2; D call uncertain. The CDR3 DNA reads as TGTGCTAGTGGTTTGGCCTTACCGAGGGCTAACTATGGCTACACCTTC. This sequence encodes CASGLALPRANYGYTF.